This T cell receptor beta chain was sequenced in a study of shared clonotypes between healthy human individuals. Assay: immunoSEQ multiplex PCR; the TCRdb copy retains only in-frame clones and omits some. The data contain about 2 million clones, roughly 94% of them seen just once; the ten biggest clones take up more than 0.1%. On this clone: Its antigen is undetermined. Within the sample, other DNA sequences also encode this same CDR3.

Notes on the study in general: What rarefaction showed was incomplete sorted-subset sequencing despite large depth.

The V end lost 0 bases, the J end lost 1 base, and 10 bases lay between the germline ends. From germline, CDR1 is SGHRS and CDR2 YFSETQ. The CDR3 has 15 residues. The source of this sequence is a man aged 18 to 29 in good health. The sample comprised naive CD4+ T cells sorted from blood. Noted subset: CD45RA+ positively selected. The V gene is TRBV5-1, the J gene TRBJ1-1, with D possibly matching TRBD1 (6 bases). The CDR3 sequence is CASSLEDRPNTEAFF. The CDR3 DNA follows: TGCGCCAGCAGCTTGGAGGACAGACCGAACACTGAAGCTTTCTTT.